One TCR beta chain is described in this entry. Its antigen is not known. This specimen belongs to a study of shared clonotypes between healthy human individuals. Overall study: A couple of women and a few men aged 18 to 49 served as donors.

Study-wide points: Some naive CD4 clonotypes, 4% to 6%, turned up in common across four donors.

Researchers ran the assay at a deep level. Sequenced by immunoSEQ multiplex PCR; TCRdb stores in-frame clones only, minus some. Seen here are around 2,000,000 clones, roughly 94% observed once, and the top ten hold roughly 1.2%. It was CD45RO-negative cells, positively selected for CCR7, that made up naive CD8 cells, with terminally differentiated effector memory CD45RA+ cells excluded. This CDR3 spans 12 amino acids. In germline, CDR1 is MNHEY, CDR2 SMNVEV (reference sequence). The V gene lost 10 bases and the J gene lost 4 bases, with 12 bases spanning the gap. The sequence was obtained from a man between 18 and 35 years old in good health. V is TRBV27 and J is TRBJ2-3; D remains unclear. The sample comprised naive CD8+ T cells sorted from blood. The CDR3 nucleotides are TGTGCCACTTCGACTTCTCCAGATACGCAGTATTTT. Translated, it gives CATSTSPDTQYF.